This passage covers 23 T cell receptor beta chains from one sample sequenced in a study of T cell responses to AZD1222 COVID-19 vaccine. Assay: immunoSEQ multiplex PCR; the TCRdb copy retains only in-frame clones and omits some. Of about 150,000 clones listed, about 89% are singletons. This material consisted of peripheral blood, taken 28 days after the second AZD1222 dose. Every receptor here comes from an adult who received the AZD1222 COVID-19 vaccine.

This rearrangement joins TRBV19 to TRBJ2-3; no reliable D call. Germline CDR1 is LNHDA and CDR2 is SQIVND (reference sequence). The CDR3 totals 12 residues. The ends were cut back, 7 bases at V and 1 base at J, with 6 bases in the middle. The CDR3 spells CASTGGTDTQYF. The CDR3 DNA is TGTGCCAGTACCGGAGGCACAGATACGCAGTATTTT.

The gene calls are TRBV2 and TRBJ2-7; perhaps TRBD2 as D (7 bases). V dropped 5 bases and J dropped 6 bases, with 20 bases sitting between them. There are 15 residues in the CDR3. The V gene's germline CDR1 is SNHLY and CDR2 FYNNEI. CDR3 nucleotides: TGTGCCAGCAGTCCCGGGGGAGGGACACGCGGCGAGCAGTACTTC. Its protein product is CASSPGGGTRGEQYF.

CDR3 in DNA: TGTGCCAGCAGCCTCTCCATGGACAGAGTCTACAATGAGCAGTTCTTC. Translating gives CASSLSMDRVYNEQFF. The chain is built from TRBV7-6 and TRBJ2-1, with D possibly TRBD1 on 6 matching bases. The CDR3 consists of 16 residues. Trimming took 5 bases from V and 3 from J, leaving 17 bases between them. The V gene's germline CDR1 is SGHVS and CDR2 FNYEAQ.

The V call is TRBV3-1 (or the pseudogene TRBV3-2), the J call TRBJ2-1, with 11 bases that match TRBD1. V was pared by 0 bases and J by 7 bases, with 5 bases of the junction left unmatched. CDR3 length: 16 residues. Looked up from germline, CDR1 is LGHDT and CDR2 is YNNKEL (reference sequence). CDR3 protein: CASSQDHRDRGNEQFF. As DNA, the CDR3 is TGTGCCAGCAGCCAAGATCACCGGGACAGGGGGAATGAGCAGTTCTTC.

V is TRBV6-1 and J is TRBJ2-1; D possibly uses TRBD1 or TRBD2 (5 bases each). This CDR3 region has 14 residues. CDR1 and CDR2 from the germline V gene are MNHNS and SASEGT. With 2 bases removed from V and 13 bases from J, the gap between germline ends came to 18 bases. CDR3 bases: TGTGCCAGCAGTGAAACCGCCGGGACCCCTAACCAGTTCTTC. Translated, it gives CASSETAGTPNQFF.

V and J are TRBV28 and TRBJ2-7; TRBD2 agrees at 11 bases. Looked up from germline, CDR1 is MDHEN and CDR2 is SYDVKM. The CDR3 sequence is 14 residues long. The V and J ends lost 11 bases and 5 bases, in that order; junction bases with no gene match: 11. CDR3: CAHGVSGGVNEQYF. The CDR3 DNA is TGTGCCCATGGCGTTAGCGGGGGGGTAAACGAGCAGTACTTC.

This clone was seen only once. The V and J genes are TRBV15 and TRBJ2-1, with D possibly being TRBD1 (5 bases). Trimming pared 1 base from V and 6 bases from J, leaving 10 bases between. CDR3 length: 14 amino acids. The germline V gene has CDR1 LNHNV and CDR2 YYDKDF (reference sequence). The CDR3 DNA sequence: TGTGCCACCAGCAGAGGTGGGGCGACCAATGAGCAGTTCTTC. This gives the protein CATSRGGATNEQFF.

The chain uses TRBV25-1 and TRBJ1-3; TRBD1 might be the D (5 bases). V shed 1 base and J shed 4 bases, with 14 bases lying between them. CDR1 and CDR2 from the germline V gene are MGHDK and SYGVNS. The CDR3 runs to 16 residues. Written as DNA, the CDR3 is TGTGCCAGCAGTGAATTTTCGTCTCGACAGGGAAACACCATATATTTT. Amino acid sequence: CASSEFSSRQGNTIYF.

The V and J genes are TRBV6-6 and TRBJ1-5; TRBD1 is a possible D gene (6 bases). V was clipped by 2 bases and J by 5 bases, with 13 bases between them. The V gene's germline CDR1 is MNHNY and CDR2 SVGAGI (reference sequence). The CDR3 extends over 15 amino acids. CDR3: CASSYRGQGDQPQHF. In DNA, the CDR3 is TGTGCCAGCAGTTACCGGGGGCAGGGAGATCAGCCCCAGCATTTT.

J is TRBJ2-1 and V is TRBV7-9; possible D gene TRBD1, 6 bases. Trimming pared 1 base from V and 2 bases from J, leaving 9 bases between. Germline V lookup: CDR1 SEHNR, CDR2 FQNEAQ (reference sequence). The CDR3 consists of 15 residues. The CDR3 nucleotides are TGTGCCAGCAGCTTAGTGGCAGGGGCCTACAATGAGCAGTTCTTC. It encodes CASSLVAGAYNEQFF.

The rearrangement joins TRBV10-3 to TRBJ1-1; D call uncertain. Deletions cut 7 bases from V and 4 bases from J, with 16 bases between. The germline gives CDR1 ENHRY, CDR2 SYGVKD. This CDR3 spans 14 amino acids. The CDR3 region has the DNA TGTGCCATCACTGTGACACCTTCGGGCACTGAAGCTTTCTTT. Translated: CAITVTPSGTEAFF.

The chain recombines TRBV6-1 with TRBJ2-7; 12 bases agree with TRBD2. This CDR3 is built from 17 residues. Trimming cost V 4 bases and J 1 base; bases outside gene matches: 8. Germline-derived CDR1 and CDR2 are MNHNS and SASEGT. The CDR3 loop reads CASSATWTSGVSYEQYF. As DNA, the CDR3 is TGTGCCAGCAGTGCGACCTGGACTAGCGGGGTATCCTACGAGCAGTACTTC.

J is TRBJ1-6 and V is TRBV6-5; no clear D gene. Between the trimmed V and J ends, which lost 6 bases and 7 bases, there was a span of 7 bases. The CDR3 length is 12 residues. CDR1 MNHEY and CDR2 SVGAGI come from the germline V gene. The CDR3 protein is CASRLLNSPLHF. The CDR3, as DNA: TGTGCCAGCAGACTCCTGAATTCACCCCTCCACTTT.

This clone turned up a few times. The CDR3 region is CAWSVSGTGYGYTF. The CDR3 nucleotides read TGTGCCTGGAGTGTGTCAGGGACCGGCTATGGCTACACCTTC. This rearrangement joins TRBV30 to TRBJ1-2, with D maybe TRBD1 (5 bases). The germline V and J ends were trimmed by 0 bases and 4 bases, with 12 bases remaining between them. The CDR3 has 14 residues. Germline V gene sequence: CDR1 GTSNPN, CDR2 SVGIG (reference sequence). Full variable domain (outside the CDR3, taken from reference TRBV30 and TRBJ1-2): SQTIHQWPATLVQPVGSPLSLECTVEGTSNPNLYWYRQAAGRGLQLLFYSVGIGQISSEVPQNLSASRPQDRQFILSSKKLLLSDSGFYLCAWSVSGTGYGYTFGSGTRLTVV.

The gene calls are TRBV24-1 and TRBJ1-2, with 7 bases that match TRBD1. After removal of 4 bases from V and 8 bases from J, the junction contained 3 bases not matched to a gene. The CDR3 totals 12 residues. Germline CDR1 is KGHDR and CDR2 is SFDVKD. This CDR3 is CATSERGLGYTF. The CDR3 coding sequence is TGTGCCACCAGTGAAAGGGGGCTAGGCTACACCTTC.

The chain couples TRBV28 to TRBJ2-7; TRBD2 agrees at 10 bases. CDR1 MDHEN and CDR2 SYDVKM come from the germline V gene. V lost 5 bases to trimming and J lost 4 bases; unmatched junction nucleotides: 20. The CDR3 consists of 19 residues. The CDR3 DNA follows: TGTGCCAGCAGTCCCCCTAGCGGGAGTCCGCTCTGGGATTATTACGAGCAGTACTTC. Amino acids: CASSPPSGSPLWDYYEQYF.

This clone was detected once. V gene TRBV6-2 or TRBV6-3 combines with J gene TRBJ1-1; 7 bases agree with TRBD1. Unmatched junction bases numbered 16, after V lost 6 bases and J lost 6 bases. The germline V gene encodes CDR1 MNHEY and CDR2 SVGEGT. The CDR3 runs to 16 residues. The DNA of the CDR3 is TGTGCCAGCAGCCGATTCTCGACAGGGAGTCGTCCTGAAGCTTTCTTT. It encodes CASSRFSTGSRPEAFF.

This clone was picked up one time. This chain links TRBV2 with TRBJ2-7; a possible D gene is TRBD2 (7 bases). The V and J ends lost 8 bases and 2 bases respectively, with 10 bases between them. From germline, CDR1 is SNHLY and CDR2 FYNNEI. The CDR3 runs to 12 residues. The CDR3 reads CASGGGTYEQYF. Written as DNA, the CDR3 is TGTGCCAGCGGGGGGGGCACCTACGAGCAGTACTTC.

The chain employs TRBV19 and TRBJ2-7, with a weak D call TRBD1 (6 bases). In germline, CDR1 is LNHDA, CDR2 SQIVND (reference sequence). V was cut by 3 bases and J by 3 bases, with 15 bases left in between. CDR3 length: 15 residues. The CDR3 loop reads CASSMDARGIYEQYF. The CDR3 DNA reads TGTGCCAGTAGTATGGATGCCAGGGGAATCTACGAGCAGTACTTC.

V is TRBV7-2 and J is TRBJ2-4, with 9 bases identical to TRBD1. J lost 4 bases, V lost 6 bases, and 7 bases had no gene match. The CDR3 sequence is 15 residues long. Germline CDR1 is SGHTA and CDR2 is FQGNSA. The CDR3 coding sequence is TGTGCCAGCAGTCAGGGACAGGGATCGAAAAACATTCAGTACTTC. It yields the protein CASSQGQGSKNIQYF.

The CDR3: CASSSVPGGSYEQYF. CDR3 DNA: TGCGCCAGCAGCTCCGTACCCGGGGGCTCCTACGAGCAGTACTTC. This chain uses TRBV5-1 with TRBJ2-7, with TRBD2 as a possible D gene (6 bases). Germline V lookup: CDR1 SGHRS, CDR2 YFSETQ. V was shortened by 3 bases and J by 0 bases, with 13 bases between the two germline ends. CDR3 size: 15 residues.

For the CDR3, the DNA is TGTGCCAGCAGCCAAGCAGGAGCGCGCGGTCAGCCCCAGCATTTT. Its translation: CASSQAGARGQPQHF. This sequence joins TRBV3-1 (or the pseudogene TRBV3-2) and TRBJ1-5; D uncertain. The V end lost 1 base, the J end lost 6 bases, and 13 bases lay between the germline ends. The V gene's germline CDR1 is LGHDT and CDR2 YNNKEL (reference sequence). This CDR3 has 15 amino acids.

The V and J genes are TRBV7-2 and TRBJ2-5, with 12 bases lining up with TRBD2. CDR1 is SGHTA, CDR2 FQGNSA, per germline. V lost 5 bases to trimming and J lost 0 bases; unmatched junction nucleotides: 7. This CDR3 has 17 residues. The CDR3 loop is CASSPGLAGQYQETQYF. DNA of the CDR3: TGTGCCAGCAGCCCCGGACTAGCGGGGCAGTACCAAGAGACCCAGTACTTC.